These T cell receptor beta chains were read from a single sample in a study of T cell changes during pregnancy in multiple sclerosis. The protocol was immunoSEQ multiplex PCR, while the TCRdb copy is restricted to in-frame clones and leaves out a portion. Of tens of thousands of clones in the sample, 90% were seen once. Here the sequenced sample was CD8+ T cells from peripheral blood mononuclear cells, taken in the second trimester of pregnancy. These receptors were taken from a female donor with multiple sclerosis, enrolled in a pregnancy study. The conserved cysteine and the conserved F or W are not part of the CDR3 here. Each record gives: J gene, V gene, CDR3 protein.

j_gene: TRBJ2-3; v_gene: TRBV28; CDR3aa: ASSPGQGRADTQY
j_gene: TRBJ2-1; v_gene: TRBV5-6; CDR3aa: ASSAGTSGINEQF
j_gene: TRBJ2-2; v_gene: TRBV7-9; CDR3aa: ASSLSFGVGELF
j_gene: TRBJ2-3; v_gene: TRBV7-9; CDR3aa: ASSHTTRTGGATDTQY
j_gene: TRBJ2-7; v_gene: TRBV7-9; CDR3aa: ASSTRLAGSIEQY
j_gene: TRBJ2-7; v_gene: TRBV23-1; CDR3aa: APFGGSGFYEQY
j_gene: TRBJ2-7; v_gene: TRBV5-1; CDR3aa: ASSTLGTGFYEQY
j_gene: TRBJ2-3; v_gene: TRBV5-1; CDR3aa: ASSLVGSGPPTDTQY
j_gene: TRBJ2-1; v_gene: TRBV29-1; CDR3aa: SGDSGNDDEQF
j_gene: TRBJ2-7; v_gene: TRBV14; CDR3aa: ASSQDRRTSGIYEQY
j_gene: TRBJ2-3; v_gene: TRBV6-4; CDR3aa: ASSDSSGRADTQY
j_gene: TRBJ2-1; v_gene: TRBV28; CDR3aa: ASSLVLSSYNEQF
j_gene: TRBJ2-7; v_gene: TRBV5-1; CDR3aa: ASREADTYEQY
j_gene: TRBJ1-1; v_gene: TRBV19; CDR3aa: ASSPSGGHENTEAF
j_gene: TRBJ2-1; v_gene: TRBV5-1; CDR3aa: ASSLADLEVTSGTSYNEQF
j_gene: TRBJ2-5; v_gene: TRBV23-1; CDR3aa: ASSPTGLAGQETQY
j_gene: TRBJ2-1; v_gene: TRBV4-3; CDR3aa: ASGGDGRASYNEQF
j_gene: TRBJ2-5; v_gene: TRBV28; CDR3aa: ASSPIRFIRESKGMMETQY
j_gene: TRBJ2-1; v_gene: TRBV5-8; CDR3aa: ASSLRTVNNEQF
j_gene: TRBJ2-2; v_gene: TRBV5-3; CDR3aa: ARSPPRAGGPKRCERELF
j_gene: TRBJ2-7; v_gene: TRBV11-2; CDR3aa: ASSFEQFPLYEQY
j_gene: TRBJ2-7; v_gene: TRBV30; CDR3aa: AWNPDRATDEQY
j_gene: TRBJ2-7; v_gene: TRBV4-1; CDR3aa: ASSQEAVSYEQY
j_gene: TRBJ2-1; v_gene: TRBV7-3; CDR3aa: ASSLLSTSGSYNEQF
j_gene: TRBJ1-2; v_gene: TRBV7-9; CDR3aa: ASSPTAGWDGYT
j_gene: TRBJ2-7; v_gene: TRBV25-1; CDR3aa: ASSGQGAGEQY
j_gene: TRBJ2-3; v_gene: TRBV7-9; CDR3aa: ASSLALAGGADTQY
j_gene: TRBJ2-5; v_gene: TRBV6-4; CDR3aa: ASSTGQGGETQY
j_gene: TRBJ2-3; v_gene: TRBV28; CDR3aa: ASSLGATSTDTQY
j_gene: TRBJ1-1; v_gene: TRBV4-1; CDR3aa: ASSPKGGYTEAF
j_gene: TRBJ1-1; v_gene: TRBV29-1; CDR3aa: SVDPAQGLRTGAF
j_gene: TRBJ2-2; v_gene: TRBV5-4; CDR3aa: ASSFGTGGPGELF
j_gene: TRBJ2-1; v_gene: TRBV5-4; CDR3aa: ASSELAGGPNDNEQF
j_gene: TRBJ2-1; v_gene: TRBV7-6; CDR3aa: ASSFTSGSIDEQF
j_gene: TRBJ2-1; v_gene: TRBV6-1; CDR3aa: ASSDDTGGYNEQF
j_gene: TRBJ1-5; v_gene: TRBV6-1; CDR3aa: ASSEIWTGENNQPQH
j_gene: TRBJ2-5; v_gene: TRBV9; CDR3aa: ASSVEAGQETQY
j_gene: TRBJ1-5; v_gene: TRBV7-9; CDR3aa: ASSSGTGGFGSNQPQH
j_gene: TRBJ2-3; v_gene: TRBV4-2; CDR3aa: ASSQAQAGIGTDTQY
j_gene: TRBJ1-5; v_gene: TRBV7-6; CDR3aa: ASSLVAGTDYQPQH
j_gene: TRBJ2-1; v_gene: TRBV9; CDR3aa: ASSGSVGLAGLPGNEQF